This TCR beta chain was observed in a study of T cells in Graves' hyperthyroidism and ophthalmopathy. Overall study results and limits: In simple terms, a model built on 13 V-J features told ophthalmopathy apart from stable hyperthyroidism.

Criteria for exclusion of patients were uncontrolled infection, other autoimmune disease, pregnancy or lactation. Clinical symptoms, serum thyroxine, TRAb, thyroid ultrasound and orbital computed tomography informed diagnoses. The PBMCs were taken from over 9.5 ml of fresh peripheral blood. From germline, CDR1 is SGHNT and CDR2 YENEEA. This CDR3 region has 17 residues. V dropped 5 bases and J dropped 1 base, with 18 bases sitting between them. What was amplified from RNA transcripts were TCR beta CDR3 regions. TCR CDR3 underwent first-round RT-PCR with the HTBI primer set. A single record per CDR3 protein comes from TCRdb applying MiXCR to the multiplex PCR reads. The sample records under 400,000 distinct CDR3 sequences, about 15% being singletons. This clonotype was seen repeatedly, ten times or more. Its specificity is unknown.

This chain links TRBV11-3 with TRBJ2-4; D might be TRBD1 or TRBD2, each matching 6 bases. The sample taken for sequencing was blood. The source of this sequence is a woman aged 55-69 years with Graves' hyperthyroidism. CDR3 in DNA: TGTGCCAGCAGCCCCCTCGGGGGCCGATGGGCCAAAAACATTCAGTACTTC. It encodes CASSPLGGRWAKNIQYF. Looking up the rest from reference TRBV11-3 and TRBJ2-4 gives the full variable domain: EAGVVQSPRYKIIEKKQPVAFWCNPISGHNTLYWYLQNLGQGPELLIRYENEEAVDDSQLPKDRFSAERLKGVDSTLKIQPAELGDSAVYLCASSPLGGRWAKNIQYFGAGTRLSVL.